This T cell receptor beta chain was observed in a study of T-cell reconstitution after alpha-beta-depleted transplantation in children. Study-wide results and limits: T-cell counts and diversity were attributed mostly to newly produced T cells one year after transplant. Expanded clones from the graft, numbering several hundred, reportedly supplied alpha-beta T cells about two months after transplant.

The sample holds a few counts of this clonotype. Its antigen is as yet unknown. Unique molecular identifiers tagged the TCRbeta library. One entry per CDR3 protein, called by TCRdb with MiXCR from the PCR reads. The sample lists a few hundred thousand distinct CDR3 sequences, roughly 10% occurring once. Trimming pared 1 base from V and 4 bases from J, leaving 13 bases between. The CDR3 runs 16 residues. CDR1 is SSHAT, CDR2 FNYEAQ, per germline (reference sequence). The specimen comprised PBMCs, sampled before TCRalphabeta/CD19-depleted stem cell transplant. V usage is TRBV7-7 and J usage is TRBJ2-2, with D possibly matching TRBD2 (6 bases). This receptor was identified in a child under three years old with acute myeloid leukemia, due to receive a stem cell transplant. Written as DNA, the CDR3 is TGTGCCAGCAGCTTAGGTCGGCAGGGAGGCACCGGGGAGCTGTTTTTT. Its protein product is CASSLGRQGGTGELFF.